This T cell receptor beta chain was recovered during a study of blood T cell repertoires in COVID-19. On the study more broadly: Acute-phase and convalescent COVID-19 samples originated in the United States, Italy and Spain. PBMCs, B-cell-depleted T cells, or T cells were the source of the cDNA or gDNA that made up the material.

Germline assignment: CDR1 KGHSH and CDR2 LQKENI. The CDR3 consists of 18 residues. J gave up 5 bases and V 2 bases, and 15 bases lay outside the gene matches. Authors' data handling: Scientists estimated how many nucleated cells there were by amplifying reference gene primers. Using immunoSEQ multiplex PCR, the repertoire was profiled, and TCRdb retains in-frame clones only, with some absent. Clone size and the V and J calls come from that table; the DNA yielded D and trimming. The table includes about 170,000 clones, under 80% detected once. The chain is built from TRBV18 and TRBJ2-3, with 8 bases lining up with TRBD1. Specimen: peripheral blood. The TCR originated in an elderly woman with acute or convalescent COVID-19. The DNA for the CDR3 is TGTGCCAGCTCACCAGGCACCCAACCCCAGGGGGCGAAAGATACGCAGTATTTT. Translation: CASSPGTQPQGAKDTQYF.